Listed below are T cell receptor beta chains from one sample, sequenced in a study of blood T cell repertoires in COVID-19. The table came from immunoSEQ multiplex PCR; TCRdb's copy has only in-frame clones and leaves some out. The data hold 250,000 to 300,000 clones, with 80% to 90% observed a single time. What was sequenced was peripheral blood. The origin of the receptors is a woman in her seventies with acute or convalescent COVID-19. Both conserved end residues are part of each CDR3. Fields, in order: J gene, clone size, V gene, CDR3 protein. Clone size appears in some rows only: once, few, many, or a class for an expanded clone.

J gene: TRBJ2-1; clone size: NA; V gene: TRBV5-1; CDR3 protein: CASSPGQSGYNEQFF
J gene: TRBJ2-7; clone size: NA; V gene: TRBV21-1; CDR3 protein: CAGPLRHPIDYEQYF
J gene: TRBJ2-7; clone size: NA; V gene: TRBV5-4; CDR3 protein: CASSLGRDYEQYF
J gene: TRBJ2-2; clone size: many; V gene: TRBV9; CDR3 protein: CASSVGLLNTGELFF
J gene: TRBJ1-1; clone size: NA; V gene: TRBV19; CDR3 protein: CASKDTRNTEAFF
J gene: TRBJ2-7; clone size: NA; V gene: TRBV6-5; CDR3 protein: CASSTDRDAHEQYF
J gene: TRBJ1-1; clone size: NA; V gene: TRBV24-1; CDR3 protein: CATSEKHGSTEAFF
J gene: TRBJ1-1; clone size: NA; V gene: TRBV5-1; CDR3 protein: CASSREGYEAFF
J gene: TRBJ1-2; clone size: NA; V gene: TRBV27; CDR3 protein: CASSRTEGVGYTF
J gene: TRBJ1-3; clone size: few; V gene: TRBV19; CDR3 protein: CASSIGGILGNTIYF
J gene: TRBJ1-2; clone size: NA; V gene: TRBV6-5; CDR3 protein: CATFEMEGYTF
J gene: TRBJ2-1; clone size: NA; V gene: TRBV24-1; CDR3 protein: CATSDSIAGSYNEQFF
J gene: TRBJ1-2; clone size: few; V gene: TRBV15; CDR3 protein: CATSGMTGNYGYTF
J gene: TRBJ2-7; clone size: NA; V gene: TRBV5-1; CDR3 protein: CASSLEGDYEQYF
J gene: TRBJ2-5; clone size: NA; V gene: TRBV6-6; CDR3 protein: CASRDGTSNQETQYF
J gene: TRBJ1-1; clone size: NA; V gene: TRBV2; CDR3 protein: CASSERRLPNTEAFF
J gene: TRBJ2-7; clone size: once; V gene: TRBV2; CDR3 protein: CASSEAGEQYF
J gene: TRBJ2-3; clone size: NA; V gene: TRBV13; CDR3 protein: CASSLGDRRGDTQYF
J gene: TRBJ1-2; clone size: NA; V gene: TRBV6-5; CDR3 protein: CASSQDRGYYGYTF
J gene: TRBJ1-6; clone size: NA; V gene: TRBV14; CDR3 protein: CASSQELYSPLHF
J gene: TRBJ1-2; clone size: NA; V gene: TRBV25-1; CDR3 protein: CASSVTGGSYGYTF
J gene: TRBJ1-1; clone size: NA; V gene: TRBV5-1; CDR3 protein: CASSARGSTEAFF
J gene: TRBJ2-3; clone size: NA; V gene: TRBV2; CDR3 protein: CASTPVGRGTDTQYF
J gene: TRBJ2-2; clone size: few; V gene: TRBV5-4; CDR3 protein: CASSLDSGYAGELFF
J gene: TRBJ2-1; clone size: NA; V gene: TRBV6-4; CDR3 protein: CASRAGGSSYNEQFF
J gene: TRBJ1-5; clone size: NA; V gene: TRBV4-1; CDR3 protein: CASSQVQSNQPQHF